This T cell receptor (beta chain) was sequenced in a study of blood T cell repertoires in COVID-19. Overall study: From the United States, Italy and Spain came samples of acute and convalescent COVID-19. Nucleic acid was either cDNA or gDNA, and it came from T cells, B-cell-depleted T cells, or PBMCs.

This clone was seen only once. The germline V gene encodes CDR1 GTSNPN and CDR2 SVGIG (reference sequence). J gave up 7 bases and V 4 bases, and 11 bases lay outside the gene matches. The length of the CDR3 is 16 residues. Under the authors' procedure: Researchers report that nucleated cell counts were estimated from reference gene primer amplification. Method: immunoSEQ multiplex PCR; TCRdb's copy keeps in-frame clones and lacks some. V and J calls plus clone size are reproduced from that table; the DNA served to infer D and trimming. The data show 30,000 to 35,000 clones, over 75% seen once. The chain employs TRBV30 and TRBJ2-2; 11 bases map to TRBD2. The sample comprised peripheral blood. The TCR originated in a man in his sixties with active COVID-19. CDR3 in amino acids: CAWKVAGGPGYGELFF. CDR3 coding DNA: TGTGCCTGGAAGGTAGCGGGAGGGCCAGGTTACGGGGAGCTGTTTTTT.